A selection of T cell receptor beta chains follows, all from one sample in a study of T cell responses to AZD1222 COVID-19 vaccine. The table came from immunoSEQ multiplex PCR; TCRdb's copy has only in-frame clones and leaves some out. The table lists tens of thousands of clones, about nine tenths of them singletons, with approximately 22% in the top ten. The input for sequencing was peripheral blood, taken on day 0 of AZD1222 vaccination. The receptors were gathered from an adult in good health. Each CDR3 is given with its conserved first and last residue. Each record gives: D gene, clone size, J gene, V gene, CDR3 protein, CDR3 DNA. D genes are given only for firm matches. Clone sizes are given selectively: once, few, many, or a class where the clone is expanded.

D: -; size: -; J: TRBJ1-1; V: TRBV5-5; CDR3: CASSFSGNTEAFF; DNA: TGTGCCAGCAGCTTTAGCGGGAACACTGAAGCTTTCTTT
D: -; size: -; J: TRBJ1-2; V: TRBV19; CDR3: CASSRQDIYGYTF; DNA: TGTGCCAGTAGTAGACAGGACATCTATGGCTACACCTTC
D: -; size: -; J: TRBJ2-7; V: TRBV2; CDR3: CASTKGMGLSHYEQYF; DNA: TGTGCCAGCACTAAAGGAATGGGGCTGTCCCACTACGAGCAGTACTTC
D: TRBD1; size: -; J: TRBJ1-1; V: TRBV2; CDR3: CASSEGTGTNTEAFF; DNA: TGTGCCAGCAGTGAGGGGACAGGAACGAACACTGAAGCTTTCTTT
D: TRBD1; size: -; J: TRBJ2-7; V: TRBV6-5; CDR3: CASSYSGTGDSYEQYF; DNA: TGTGCCAGCAGTTACTCGGGGACAGGGGACTCCTACGAGCAGTACTTC
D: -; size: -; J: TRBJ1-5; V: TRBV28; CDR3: CASTHNENQPQHF; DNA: TGTGCCAGCACTCACAATGAAAATCAGCCCCAGCATTTT
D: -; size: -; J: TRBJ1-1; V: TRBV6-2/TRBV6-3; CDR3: CASSYRPAETFF; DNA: TGTGCCAGCAGTTACCGGCCCGCTGAGACTTTCTTT
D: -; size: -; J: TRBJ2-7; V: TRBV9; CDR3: CASSAQPDSYEQYF; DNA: TGTGCCAGCAGCGCCCAGCCGGACTCCTACGAGCAGTACTTC
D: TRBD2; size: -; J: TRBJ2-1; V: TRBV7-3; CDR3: CASSQSGGLYNEQFF; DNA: TGTGCCAGCAGTCAGAGCGGGGGCCTCTACAATGAGCAGTTCTTC
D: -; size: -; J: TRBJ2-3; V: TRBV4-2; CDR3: CASSQGRTQYF; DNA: TGTGCCAGCAGCCAAGGGCGTACGCAGTATTTT
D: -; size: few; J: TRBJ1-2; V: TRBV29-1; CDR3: CSVEDRGTRGYTF; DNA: TGCAGCGTTGAAGATCGTGGGACAAGGGGCTACACCTTC
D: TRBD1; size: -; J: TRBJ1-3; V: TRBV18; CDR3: CASSPGQGRSGNTIYF; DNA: TGTGCCAGCTCACCGGGACAGGGGCGCTCTGGAAACACCATATATTTT
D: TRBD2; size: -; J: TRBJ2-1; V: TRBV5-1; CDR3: CASSFSGEPRNEQFF; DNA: TGCGCCAGCAGCTTTAGCGGGGAGCCCCGGAATGAGCAGTTCTTC
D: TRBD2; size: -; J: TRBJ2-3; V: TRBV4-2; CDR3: CASSQESRLAGGPDTQYF; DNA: TGTGCCAGCAGCCAAGAAAGTCGGCTAGCGGGGGGACCAGATACGCAGTATTTT
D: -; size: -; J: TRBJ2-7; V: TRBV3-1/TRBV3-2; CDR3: CASMVGVTRPYEQYF; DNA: TGTGCCAGCATGGTGGGGGTGACCCGCCCGTACGAGCAGTACTTC
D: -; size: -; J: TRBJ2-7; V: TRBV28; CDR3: CASSFRIMYF; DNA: TGTGCCAGCAGTTTTAGGATTATGTACTTC
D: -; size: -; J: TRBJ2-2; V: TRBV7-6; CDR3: CASSPTLDNGKGELFF; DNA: TGTGCCAGCAGTCCTACCCTGGACAACGGCAAGGGGGAGCTGTTTTTT
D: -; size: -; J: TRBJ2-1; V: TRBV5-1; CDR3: CASSSGQGGYNEQFF; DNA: TGCGCCAGCAGCTCGGGCCAGGGGGGCTACAATGAGCAGTTCTTC
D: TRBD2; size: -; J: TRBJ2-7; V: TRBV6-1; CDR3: CASSDYLSGGNEQYF; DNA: TGTGCCAGCAGTGATTACCTGAGCGGGGGGAACGAGCAGTACTTC
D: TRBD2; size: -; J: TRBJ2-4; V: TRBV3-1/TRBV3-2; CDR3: CASSQWRGRKNIQYF; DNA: TGTGCCAGCAGCCAATGGCGGGGGAGAAAAAACATTCAGTACTTC
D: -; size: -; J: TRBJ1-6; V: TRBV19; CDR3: CASSASGTVNSPLHF; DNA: TGTGCCAGTAGTGCCTCCGGGACTGTGAATTCACCCCTCCACTTT
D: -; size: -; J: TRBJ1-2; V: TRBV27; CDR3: CASSLSGALLYGYTF; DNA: TGTGCCAGCAGTTTATCAGGGGCCCTCCTCTATGGCTACACCTTC
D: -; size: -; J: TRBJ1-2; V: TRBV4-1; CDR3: CASSQALVLNYGYTF; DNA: TGCGCCAGCAGCCAGGCTCTGGTCCTTAACTATGGCTACACCTTC
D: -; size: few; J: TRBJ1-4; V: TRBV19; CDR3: CATMGLGEKLFF; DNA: TGTGCCACCATGGGTCTAGGGGAAAAACTGTTTTTT
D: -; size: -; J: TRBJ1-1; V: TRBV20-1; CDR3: CSAAPNTEAFF; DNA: TGCAGTGCTGCCCCCAACACTGAAGCTTTCTTT
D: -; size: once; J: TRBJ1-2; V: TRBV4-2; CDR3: CASSQVRLDYGYTF; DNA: TGTGCCAGCAGCCAAGTTAGGCTCGACTATGGCTACACCTTC
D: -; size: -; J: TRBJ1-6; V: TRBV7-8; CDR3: CASSLSPVLISSYNSPLHF; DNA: TGTGCCAGCAGCTTAAGCCCCGTCCTGATTAGCTCCTATAATTCACCCCTCCACTTT
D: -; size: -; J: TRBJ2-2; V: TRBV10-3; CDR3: CAIRDGTGELFF; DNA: TGTGCCATCAGGGACGGCACCGGGGAGCTGTTTTTT
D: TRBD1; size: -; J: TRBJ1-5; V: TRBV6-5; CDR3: CASSRQGRSQPQHF; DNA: TGTGCCAGCAGCCGACAGGGCCGTAGTCAGCCCCAGCATTTT
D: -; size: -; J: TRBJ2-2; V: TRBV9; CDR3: CASDRSHTGELFF; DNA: TGTGCCAGCGACAGATCTCACACCGGGGAGCTGTTTTTT
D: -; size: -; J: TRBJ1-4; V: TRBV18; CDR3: CASSALTLNEKLFF; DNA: TGTGCCAGCTCAGCACTGACCTTGAATGAAAAACTGTTTTTT
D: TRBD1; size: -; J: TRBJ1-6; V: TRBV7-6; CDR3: CASSARQGYNSPLHF; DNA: TGTGCCAGCAGCGCCAGACAGGGCTATAATTCACCCCTCCACTTT
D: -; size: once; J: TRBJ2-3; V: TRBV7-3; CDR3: CASSSRGITDTQYF; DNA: TGTGCCAGCAGCTCACGGGGGATCACAGATACGCAGTATTTT
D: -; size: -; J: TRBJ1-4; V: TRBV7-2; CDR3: CASSLFTLAGTTNEKLFF; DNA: TGTGCCAGCAGCTTATTTACCCTGGCCGGAACAACTAATGAAAAACTGTTTTTT
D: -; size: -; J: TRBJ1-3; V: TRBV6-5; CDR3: CASSYSTRPGNTIYF; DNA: TGTGCCAGCAGTTACTCGACACGGCCTGGAAACACCATATATTTT
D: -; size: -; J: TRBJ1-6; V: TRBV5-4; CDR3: CASSIGTVTLDSPLHF; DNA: TGTGCCAGCAGCATAGGGACGGTGACATTGGATTCACCCCTCCACTTT
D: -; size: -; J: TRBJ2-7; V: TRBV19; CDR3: CASSTTGLLGEQYF; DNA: TGTGCCAGTAGTACCACCGGGCTCCTCGGCGAGCAGTACTTC
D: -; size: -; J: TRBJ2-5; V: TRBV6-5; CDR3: CASSYRGGRETQYF; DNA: TGTGCCAGCAGTTATCGCGGGGGCAGGGAGACCCAGTACTTC
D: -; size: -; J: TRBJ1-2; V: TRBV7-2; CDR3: CASSPTRQGHGYTF; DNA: TGTGCCAGCAGCCCAACCCGCCAGGGCCATGGCTACACCTTC
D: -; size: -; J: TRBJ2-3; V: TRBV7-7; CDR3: CASSLDPGAVDTQYF; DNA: TGTGCTAGCAGCTTAGATCCCGGGGCCGTAGATACGCAGTATTTT